The 30 T cell receptor beta chains listed next were all sequenced from one sample in a study of blood T cell repertoires in COVID-19. Profiled with immunoSEQ multiplex PCR; TCRdb holds only in-frame clones, not every one. The repertoire consists of roughly 230,000 clones, with 85% occurring once and the leading ten covering approximately 0.89%. The material sequenced was peripheral blood. Receptor source: a man aged 35 to 55 with acute or convalescent COVID-19.

There are a few counts of this clone. This sequence joins TRBV4-2 and TRBJ1-1, with no clear D. Trimming removed 3 bases from V and 3 bases from J, with 14 bases in between. The CDR3 is made up of 15 amino acids. Germline V CDR1 and CDR2: LGHNA, YNFKEQ. The CDR3 protein is CASSQQAWEDTEAFF. In DNA, the CDR3 is TGTGCCAGCAGCCAGCAGGCGTGGGAGGACACTGAAGCTTTCTTT.

In its sample, this clone was seen a few times. The CDR3 reads CASQPGATEAFF. CDR3 DNA: TGTGCTAGCCAGCCTGGAGCCACTGAAGCTTTCTTT. This chain connects TRBV12-5 to TRBJ1-1; D remains ambiguous. CDR1 is LGHNT, CDR2 FRNRAP, per germline. The CDR3 spans 12 residues. Trimming cost V 9 bases and J 4 bases, with 12 bases left between them.

CDR3 loop: CASRDSGTALTF. CDR3 DNA: TGTGCCAGCAGGGATTCCGGGACAGCGCTCACCTTC. The V call is TRBV27, the J call TRBJ1-2, with 7 bases identical to TRBD1. This CDR3 is 12 amino acids long. V shed 6 bases and J 13 bases; nucleotides not matched to a gene: 11. Per germline, CDR1 MNHEY and CDR2 SMNVEV (reference sequence).

V and J are TRBV6-1 and TRBJ2-7, with 7 bases lining up with TRBD1. The CDR3 contains 13 residues. Germline V gives CDR1 MNHNS, CDR2 SASEGT. Trimming took 2 bases from V and 6 from J; bases not matched to a gene: 4. The CDR3 sequence: CASSERGQLEQYF. In nucleotides, the CDR3 is TGTGCCAGCAGTGAAAGGGGACAGCTCGAGCAGTACTTC.

This rearrangement joins TRBV7-9 to TRBJ1-1; TRBD1 aligns across 8 bases. The CDR3 has 15 residues. Germline V gives CDR1 SEHNR, CDR2 FQNEAQ (reference sequence). Unmatched junction bases numbered 5, after V lost 4 bases and J lost 1 base. The CDR3 region is CASSSVTGGNTEAFF. DNA of the CDR3: TGTGCCAGCAGCTCCGTAACAGGGGGGAACACTGAAGCTTTCTTT.

The chain joins TRBV5-8 to TRBJ1-2; the match to TRBD1 covers 7 bases. There are 14 residues in the CDR3. The V gene's germline CDR1 is SGHTS and CDR2 YDEGEE. The junction had 10 bases not matched to a gene; V was cut back by 6 bases and J by 5 bases. CDR3 nucleotide sequence: TGTGCCAGCAACCGACTGACAGGGATTTATGGCTACACCTTC. It codes for CASNRLTGIYGYTF. Full variable domain (rest looked up from reference TRBV5-8 and TRBJ1-2): EAGVTQSPTHLIKTRGQQATLRCSPISGHTSVYWYQQALGLGLQFLLWYDEGEERNRGNFPPRFSGRQFPNYSSELNVNALELEDSALYLCASNRLTGIYGYTFGSGTRLTVV.

The chain combines TRBV3-1 (or the pseudogene TRBV3-2) with TRBJ2-5; D gene uncertain. The CDR3 covers 14 residues. Deletions cut 0 bases from V and 3 bases from J, with 8 bases between. Germline values: CDR1 LGHDT, CDR2 YNNKEL (reference sequence). The CDR3 DNA is TGTGCCAGCAGCCAAGAAGTGGTAGAAGAGACCCAGTACTTC. Encoded protein: CASSQEVVEETQYF.

The gene calls are TRBV12-3 or TRBV12-4 and TRBJ2-2, with D perhaps TRBD1 (6 bases). V was clipped by 7 bases and J by 7 bases, with 13 bases between them. The CDR3 is 13 residues long. The CDR3 region has the DNA TGTGCCAGCAACCACAGGGTGGACGGGGAGCTGTTTTTT. This encodes CASNHRVDGELFF.

Only one count was recorded for this clone. This chain joins TRBV27 and TRBJ1-2, with a tentative D call TRBD1 (5 bases). Trimming cost V 2 bases and J 2 bases, with 6 bases left between them. Germline CDR1 is MNHEY and CDR2 is SMNVEV (reference sequence). This CDR3 is 13 amino acids long. CDR3 loop: CASSLTGNYGYTF. The CDR3, as DNA: TGTGCCAGCAGTTTAACAGGAAACTATGGCTACACCTTC.

The genes are TRBV2 and TRBJ2-3, with 10 bases aligning to TRBD2. The V gene's germline CDR1 is SNHLY and CDR2 FYNNEI. This CDR3 is 16 amino acids long. V lost 4 bases, J lost 1 base, and 5 bases stayed unmatched. The CDR3: CASSGPLAGGTDTQYF. The DNA for the CDR3 is TGTGCCAGCAGTGGGCCGCTAGCGGGGGGCACAGATACGCAGTATTTT.

CDR3 amino acids: CASSLSEEQPQHF. The CDR3 DNA reads as TGTGCCAGCAGCTTAAGTGAGGAGCAGCCCCAGCATTTT. The chain couples TRBV7-2 to TRBJ1-5, with no clear D. The CDR3 runs to 13 residues. Trimming took 2 bases from V and 7 from J, leaving 9 bases between them. CDR1 and CDR2 from the germline V gene are SGHTA and FQGNSA.

The chain employs TRBV7-9 and TRBJ2-7; the D gene is possibly TRBD2 (6 bases). Trimming removed 1 base from V and 5 bases from J, with 9 bases in between. The V gene's germline CDR1 is SEHNR and CDR2 FQNEAQ (reference sequence). This CDR3 contains 13 residues. The DNA of the CDR3 is TGTGCCAGCAGCTTAGGAGCGGGTAACGAGCAGTACTTC. Residues: CASSLGAGNEQYF.

The chain couples TRBV6-2 or TRBV6-3 to TRBJ2-7, with 7 bases lining up with TRBD1. Germline trimming cut 0 bases from V and 4 bases from J; bases unmatched to any gene: 12. Germline V CDR1 and CDR2: MNHEY, SVGEGT. The CDR3 contains 17 residues. The CDR3 DNA is TGTGCCAGCAGTTACTCGATATACAGGGGTACCTCATACGAGCAGTACTTC. Protein sequence: CASSYSIYRGTSYEQYF.

The chain carries TRBV28 and TRBJ1-5, with TRBD1 matching over 7 bases. V was clipped by 5 bases and J by 1 base; unmatched bases: 5. The germline CDR1 and CDR2 sequences are MDHEN and SYDVKM. The CDR3 has 15 residues. The CDR3 loop reads CASSPYRGSNQPQHF. The CDR3 nucleotides read TGTGCCAGCAGTCCGTACAGGGGAAGCAATCAGCCCCAGCATTTT. Drawing the rest from reference TRBV28 and TRBJ1-5, the complete variable domain is DVKVTQSSRYLVKRTGEKVFLECVQDMDHENMFWYRQDPGLGLRLIYFSYDVKMKEKGDIPEGYSVSREKKERFSLILESASTNQTSMYLCASSPYRGSNQPQHFGDGTRLSIL.

The chain couples TRBV5-8 to TRBJ1-1; 9 bases match TRBD1. V lost 4 bases to trimming and J lost 0 bases; unmatched junction nucleotides: 7. This CDR3 region has 16 residues. Germline lookup yields CDR1 SGHTS and CDR2 YDEGEE. The CDR3 loop reads CASSAGTGNMNTEAFF. The CDR3 nucleotides are TGTGCCAGCAGCGCCGGGACAGGGAATATGAACACTGAAGCTTTCTTT.

The gene calls are TRBV12-3 or TRBV12-4 and TRBJ1-6; no definite D call. The CDR3 runs 13 residues. With 7 bases removed from V and 10 bases from J, the gap between germline ends came to 14 bases. The DNA of the CDR3 is TGTGCCAGCACCATGGTCGGTCGCTCACCCCTCCACTTT. Protein product: CASTMVGRSPLHF.

This clone was seen once. J is TRBJ1-1 and V is TRBV5-1; the match to TRBD1 covers 8 bases. The CDR3 contains 15 residues. Trimming at V came to 4 bases and at J to 3 bases, leaving 8 bases not matched to a gene. Germline V lookup: CDR1 SGHRS, CDR2 YFSETQ. CDR3 in DNA: TGCGCCAGCAGCGCAGGACAGGGTTCGCACACTGAAGCTTTCTTT. Its translation is CASSAGQGSHTEAFF.

V and J are TRBV7-3 and TRBJ2-1; 10 bases agree with TRBD1. With 4 bases clipped from V and 4 bases from J, the junction kept 10 bases outside the gene matches. The V gene's germline CDR1 is SGHTA and CDR2 FQGTGA. This CDR3 has 17 residues. CDR3 in DNA: TGTGCCAGCAGCTCAACCCACCGGGACAGGGGTTACAATGAGCAGTTCTTC. Translation: CASSSTHRDRGYNEQFF.

This sequence joins TRBV5-5 and TRBJ2-7, with D possibly being TRBD2 (5 bases). V was cut by 0 bases and J by 4 bases, with 14 bases left in between. The germline CDR1 and CDR2 sequences are SGHKS and YYEKEE (reference sequence). The CDR3 loop spans 15 amino acids. The CDR3 coding sequence is TGTGCCAGCAGCTTGGTTTTCGGGGTAGGGTACGAGCAGTACTTC. Amino acids: CASSLVFGVGYEQYF.

This clone was recorded only once. The chain combines TRBV7-6 with TRBJ2-5; 7 bases fit TRBD1. The CDR3 spans 16 residues. Trimming at V came to 5 bases and at J to 1 base, leaving 10 bases not matched to a gene. The germline V gene encodes CDR1 SGHVS and CDR2 FNYEAQ. CDR3 in DNA: TGTGCCAGCAGCGGGCAAGGGGGCCTACTCCAAGAGACCCAGTACTTC. It yields the protein CASSGQGGLLQETQYF.

This rearrangement joins TRBV13 to TRBJ1-2; 9 bases agree with TRBD1. The junction had 9 bases not matched to a gene; V was cut back by 5 bases and J by 8 bases. CDR3 length equals 14 residues. Germline CDR1 and CDR2: PRHDT and FYEKMQ (reference sequence). The CDR3 region is CASSVTGGAKGYTF. The CDR3, as DNA: TGTGCCAGCAGCGTAACAGGGGGCGCAAAGGGCTACACCTTC.

The chain combines TRBV5-5 with TRBJ1-1; 8 nucleotides agree with TRBD1. V gave up 1 base and J gave up 2 bases; unmatched junction bases: 7. The germline gives CDR1 SGHKS, CDR2 YYEKEE (reference sequence). This CDR3 spans 16 amino acids. The CDR3 DNA is TGTGCCAGCAGCTTGTTGGCAGGGGGCTATAACACTGAAGCTTTCTTT. Protein: CASSLLAGGYNTEAFF. The full variable domain, completed using reference TRBV5-5 and TRBJ1-1, is DAGVTQSPTHLIKTRGQQVTLRCSPISGHKSVSWYQQVLGQGPQFIFQYYEKEERGRGNFPDRFSARQFPNYSSELNVNALLLGDSALYLCASSLLAGGYNTEAFFGQGTRLTVV.

This clone was recorded once. The chain employs TRBV6-5 and TRBJ2-3; 9 nucleotides agree with TRBD1. The length of the CDR3 is 15 residues. V shed 7 bases, J shed 3 bases, and the junction held 8 bases outside the gene matches. Germline values: CDR1 MNHEY, CDR2 SVGAGI. The CDR3 protein is CASTWDRERTDTQYF. The CDR3 DNA reads TGTGCCAGCACCTGGGACAGGGAGAGAACAGATACGCAGTATTTT.

The CDR3: CASSLLIGQGSGYTF. As DNA, the CDR3 is TGTGCCAGCAGCTTACTCATCGGACAGGGTAGTGGCTACACCTTC. The chain carries TRBV7-2 and TRBJ1-2; the match to TRBD1 covers 8 bases. V dropped 2 bases and J dropped 7; count of bases not matched to a gene: 9. Germline CDR1 is SGHTA and CDR2 is FQGNSA. This CDR3 region has 15 residues.

This clone was counted a few times. The chain recombines TRBV5-6 with TRBJ1-2; tentatively, D is TRBD1 (5 bases). Trimming took off 6 bases at V and 3 bases at J, with 15 bases between the two ends. The CDR3 is made up of 14 amino acids. Germline V lookup: CDR1 SGHDT, CDR2 YYEEEE. The CDR3 bases are TGTGCCAGCACTTTTGACAGCGCTTACTATGGCTACACCTTC. Translating it yields CASTFDSAYYGYTF.

The V gene is TRBV3-1 (or the pseudogene TRBV3-2), the J gene TRBJ1-5; D unresolved. Between the trimmed V and J ends, which lost 3 bases and 0 bases, there was a span of 12 bases. This CDR3 spans 16 amino acids. Germline V CDR1 and CDR2: LGHDT, YNNKEL (reference sequence). CDR3 sequence (DNA): TGTGCCAGCAGCCACACCGGACTCTCTAGCAATCAGCCCCAGCATTTT. It codes for CASSHTGLSSNQPQHF.

The gene calls are TRBV7-8 and TRBJ1-5; D remains ambiguous. The V end was cut by 5 bases, the J end by 9 bases, with 11 bases between. The CDR3 is made up of 12 amino acids. Germline loops: CDR1 SGHVS, CDR2 FQNEAQ. In nucleotides, the CDR3 is TGTGCCAGCAGCCACCCTGCGAGGCCCCAGCATTTT. It codes for CASSHPARPQHF.

The J gene is TRBJ1-6, the V gene TRBV19; 8 nucleotides agree with TRBD1. Germline-derived CDR1 and CDR2 are LNHDA and SQIVND (reference sequence). The CDR3 runs 15 residues. V was clipped by 6 bases and J by 9 bases; unmatched bases: 10. The DNA for the CDR3 is TGTGCCAGTAGCCGCGGACAGGGAGTTAGTTCACCCCTCCACTTT. Translation: CASSRGQGVSSPLHF.

A single count supports this clone. The same CDR3 can be traced to other DNA sequences in this sample. The chain couples TRBV9 to TRBJ1-5; D is unclear. This CDR3 is built from 13 residues. Germline V gene data show CDR1 as SGDLS and CDR2 as YYNGEE. Trimming took 3 bases from V and 3 from J, leaving 7 bases between them. The CDR3 sequence is CASSGDINQPQHF. The DNA for the CDR3 is TGTGCCAGCAGCGGAGATATCAATCAGCCCCAGCATTTT. Complete variable domain (other parts from reference TRBV9 and TRBJ1-5): DSGVTQTPKHLITATGQRVTLRCSPRSGDLSVYWYQQSLDQGLQFLIQYYNGEERAKGNILERFSAQQFPDLHSELNLSSLELGDSALYFCASSGDINQPQHFGDGTRLSIL.

The chain is built from TRBV10-3 and TRBJ2-7; D call uncertain. The CDR3 totals 13 residues. V dropped 10 bases and J dropped 2 bases, with 15 bases sitting between them. CDR1 ENHRY and CDR2 SYGVKD come from the germline V gene. CDR3: CATQVSGTYEQYF. The CDR3 region has the DNA TGTGCCACCCAAGTGTCAGGTACCTACGAGCAGTACTTC.